These 9 T cell receptor beta chains were all obtained from the same sample, sequenced in a study of cytomegalovirus exposure and HLA in healthy donors. The PCR had 60 Vbeta and 13 Jbeta primers. Here immunoSEQ multiplex PCR was the method, and the copy in TCRdb shows in-frame clones only, minus some. The repertoire holds approximately 180,000 clones, with 9.5% to 15% as singletons. Sequenced input: PBMCs. These receptors were obtained from a man aged 45 to 65 in good health and CMV-seropositive.

This clone showed up just a few times. This chain uses TRBV6-1 with TRBJ2-5; TRBD1 matches at 10 bases. Germline trimming cut 0 bases from V and 2 bases from J; bases unmatched to any gene: 12. CDR1 is MNHNS and CDR2 is SASEGT in the germline V gene. The CDR3 is 19 amino acids. CDR3 amino acids: CASSEATRGQGTPQETQYF. The CDR3 coding sequence is TGTGCCAGCAGTGAAGCCACCAGGGGACAGGGGACCCCACAAGAGACCCAGTACTTC.

The chain combines TRBV27 with TRBJ1-1, with 9 bases fitting TRBD1. The germline gives CDR1 MNHEY, CDR2 SMNVEV (reference sequence). CDR3 length: 16 residues. V lost 4 bases to trimming and J lost 1 base; unmatched junction nucleotides: 7. The CDR3 DNA follows: TGTGCCAGCAGTTCCCTCATACAGGGGGCGAACACTGAAGCTTTCTTT. It encodes CASSSLIQGANTEAFF.

This CDR3 is CASSFLAGEGNEQFF. The CDR3 bases are TGTGCCAGCAGCTTTCTAGCGGGAGAGGGCAATGAGCAGTTCTTC. V is TRBV7-9 and J is TRBJ2-1; 10 nucleotides match TRBD2. Trimming at V came to 3 bases and at J to 6 bases, leaving 5 bases not matched to a gene. Germline CDR1 and CDR2: SEHNR and FQNEAQ (reference sequence). The CDR3 runs to 15 residues.

The rearrangement links TRBV7-8 to TRBJ1-6; 7 positions agree with TRBD1. The CDR3 has 18 amino acids. The junction had 7 bases not matched to a gene; V was cut back by 2 bases and J by 0 bases. The germline V gene encodes CDR1 SGHVS and CDR2 FQNEAQ. CDR3 nucleotide sequence: TGTGCCAGCAGCTTACTGACAGGGATAAGCTCCTATAATTCACCCCTCCACTTT. Amino acid sequence: CASSLLTGISSYNSPLHF.

This clone was observed a few times. At one end the junction does not follow the germline gene, possibly because of a read error. The chain carries TRBV14 and TRBJ1-1; the D is unclear. Germline V lookup: CDR1 SGHDN, CDR2 FVKESK. The length of the CDR3 is 15 residues. In DNA, the CDR3 is TGTGCCAGCAGCCCTCGTGGGCTCCGGAACAGTGAAGCTTTCTTT. It yields the protein CASSPRGLRNSEAFF.

This clone was found a few times. This chain joins TRBV30 and TRBJ2-5, with TRBD1 as a possible D gene (6 bases). Germline values: CDR1 GTSNPN, CDR2 SVGIG (reference sequence). V was cut by 4 bases and J by 9 bases, with 18 bases left in between. The length of the CDR3 is 13 residues. CDR3 DNA sequence: TGTGCCTGGACGAACCTGGCAGGGGTTCCCCAGTACTTC. The encoded protein is CAWTNLAGVPQYF.

This clone was counted between two and nine times. This chain joins TRBV27 and TRBJ1-5, with a weak D call TRBD1 (5 bases). Germline V gene data show CDR1 as MNHEY and CDR2 as SMNVEV (reference sequence). The V and J ends lost 8 bases and 1 base respectively, with 24 bases between them. There are 18 residues in the CDR3. CDR3 sequence reads: CASRFRPPREGSNQPQHF. CDR3 bases: TGTGCCAGCCGATTCCGTCCCCCCAGGGAAGGGAGCAATCAGCCCCAGCATTTT.

This clone was detected a few times. The rearrangement joins TRBV7-9 to TRBJ2-3, with 7 bases fitting TRBD2. CDR1 is SEHNR, CDR2 FQNEAQ, per germline (reference sequence). The CDR3 has 16 residues. V shed 5 bases and J 2 bases; nucleotides not matched to a gene: 10. This CDR3 reads CASSAGLGVVTDTQYF. The DNA of the CDR3 is TGTGCCAGCAGCGCTGGACTAGGGGTTGTCACAGATACGCAGTATTTT. The full variable domain, with the rest looked up from reference TRBV7-9 and TRBJ2-3, is DTGVSQNPRHKITKRGQNVTFRCDPISEHNRLYWYRQTLGQGPEFLTYFQNEAQLEKSRLLSDRFSAERPKGSFSTLEIQRTEQGDSAMYLCASSAGLGVVTDTQYFGPGTRLTVL.

This clone was counted between two and nine times. The chain links TRBV7-2 to TRBJ2-3; 15 bases are shared with TRBD2. V lost 4 bases and J lost 5; bases outside the gene matches: 4. Germline CDR1 and CDR2: SGHTA and FQGNSA. This CDR3 contains 16 residues. The CDR3 is CASSSGLAGGGDTQYF. The CDR3 DNA follows: TGTGCCAGCAGCTCCGGACTAGCGGGGGGGGGAGATACGCAGTATTTT.